These 27 T cell receptor beta chains came from one sample sequenced in a study of T cells after yellow fever vaccination (dated by TCRdb to about 2019). The treatment or condition tag for this specimen amounts to: live attenuated yellow fever vaccine strain. The library was produced with 5' RACE. Sequenced on an Illumina NovaSeq 6000. TCRdb reanalyzed the raw reads on its own, using fastp at Q25 for trimming and MiXCR for clone calling, and kept in-frame beta chains. Records with the same CDR3 protein are collapsed into one entry carrying the most frequent genes and DNA. For this sample the table gives a few hundred thousand distinct CDR3 sequences, of which about an eighth were detected only once. The ten largest make up 3% to 4% of the sample. Here the sequenced sample was CD4+ T cells sorted from PBMCs, taken 15 days after the yellow fever booster vaccination. All receptors come from a man aged 18 to 35 who received the YFV17D yellow fever vaccine.

This clonotype was found a few times. The chain is built from TRBV4-3 and TRBJ2-2, with D possibly being TRBD1 (5 bases). The length of the CDR3 is 16 residues. The ends were cut back, 4 bases at V and 1 base at J, with 13 bases in the middle. CDR1 is LGHNA, CDR2 YSLEER, per germline. The CDR3 region is CASSPVTVLNTGELFF. The CDR3 DNA follows: TGCGCCAGCAGCCCCGTGACAGTTTTGAACACCGGGGAGCTGTTTTTT.

The sample holds a few counts of this clonotype. This chain uses TRBV6-2 or TRBV6-3 with TRBJ1-2; D might be TRBD1 (6 bases). CDR3 length equals 12 residues. CDR1 and CDR2 (germline): MNHEY, SVGEGT. V lost 0 bases, J lost 7 bases, and 6 bases lay in between. The CDR3 loop is CASSYSDSGYTF. DNA for the CDR3: TGTGCCAGCAGTTACTCGGACAGTGGCTACACCTTC.

This rearrangement joins TRBV6-2 or TRBV6-3 to TRBJ2-7; 7 bases line up with TRBD2. Germline CDR1 reads MNHEY; CDR2 reads SVGEGT. There are 16 residues in the CDR3. Trimming cost V 4 bases and J 0 bases; bases outside gene matches: 9. In DNA, the CDR3 is TGTGCCAGCAGTTCCGCCCCAAGCGGGGCCTCCTACGAGCAGTACTTC. It specifies CASSSAPSGASYEQYF.

There are a few counts of this clonotype. The J gene is TRBJ1-6, the V gene TRBV28, with D uncertain. The germline V and J ends were trimmed by 4 bases and 0 bases, with 4 bases remaining between them. The germline gives CDR1 MDHEN, CDR2 SYDVKM. This CDR3 region has 14 residues. The DNA of the CDR3 is TGTGCCAGCAGTTCCGGCTCCTATAATTCACCCCTCCACTTT. Translated: CASSSGSYNSPLHF.

The V gene is TRBV23-1, the J gene TRBJ2-7; D is perhaps TRBD2 (6 bases). TRBV23-1 is annotated as an ORF whose role is uncertain. CDR3 size: 12 residues. The V and J ends lost 1 base and 9 bases respectively, with 10 bases between them. Here the CDR3 DNA reads TGCGCCAGCAGTCAATGGCGGGATGTGCAGTACGTC. It codes for CASSQWRDVQYV.

This clonotype has just a few counts. This chain connects TRBV5-1 to TRBJ2-1; the match to TRBD1 covers 8 bases. The J segment lost 0 bases and the V segment lost 2 bases, leaving 7 bases of the junction unmatched. The germline gives CDR1 SGHRS, CDR2 YFSETQ. The CDR3 has 17 residues. The CDR3 nucleotides are TGCGCCAGCAGCTTAAGGGATACAGGGGGCTCCTACAATGAGCAGTTCTTC. It codes for CASSLRDTGGSYNEQFF.

The rearrangement links TRBV28 to TRBJ2-7; D gene unclear. Germline CDR1 reads MDHEN; CDR2 reads SYDVKM. The ends were cut back, 2 bases at V and 5 bases at J, with 19 bases in the middle. The CDR3 sequence is 16 residues long. The CDR3 bases are TGTGCCAGCAGTTTACATTCTCTTTCCGGGCGCAACGAGCAGTACGTC. Translating gives CASSLHSLSGRNEQYV.

The gene calls are TRBV5-4 and TRBJ2-5, with 10 bases identical to TRBD2. Losses at the gene ends were 2 bases for V and 1 base for J; bases not matched to a gene: 11. CDR3 length equals 18 residues. CDR1 and CDR2 from the germline V gene are SGHNT and YYREEE (reference sequence). The CDR3 here is CASSLGSGGRIGQETQYF. CDR3 in DNA: TGTGCCAGCAGCTTAGGTAGCGGGGGGCGGATCGGCCAAGAGACCCAGTACTTC.

The chain combines TRBV27 with TRBJ2-2; a possible D gene is TRBD2 (5 bases). There are 15 residues in the CDR3. Per the germline V gene, CDR1 is MNHEY and CDR2 is SMNVEV (reference sequence). Trimming shortened V by 5 bases and J by 5 bases, and 15 bases separated the two germline ends. CDR3 protein: CASSRRRGGTGELFF. The CDR3 DNA reads as TGTGCCAGCAGTCGCCGCCGGGGTGGGACCGGGGAGCTGTTTTTT.

This clonotype was counted a few times. This sequence joins TRBV19 and TRBJ1-2; TRBD1 matches at 8 bases. Germline V gives CDR1 LNHDA, CDR2 SQIVND (reference sequence). The V and J ends lost 8 bases and 4 bases, in that order; junction bases with no gene match: 0. CDR3 length equals 11 residues. DNA for the CDR3: TGTGCCAGTGACAGGGGCTATGGCTACACCTTC. Its translation: CASDRGYGYTF.

This clonotype has a handful of counts. The rearrangement joins TRBV5-1 to TRBJ2-5; a weak D match, TRBD1 (5 bases). Trimming pared 1 base from V and 3 bases from J, leaving 10 bases between. CDR1 SGHRS and CDR2 YFSETQ come from the germline V gene. The CDR3 covers 14 residues. The CDR3 nucleotides read TGCGCCAGCAGCTTGACGGCAGGGAAAGAGACCCAGTACTTC. This sequence encodes CASSLTAGKETQYF.

There are many counts of this clonotype. This chain uses TRBV5-1 with TRBJ2-3; no clear D gene. The germline V gene has CDR1 SGHRS and CDR2 YFSETQ. Deletions cut 0 bases from V and 4 bases from J, with 12 bases between. The length of the CDR3 is 15 residues. CDR3 loop: CASSLGLTAADTQYF. CDR3 nucleotides: TGCGCCAGCAGCTTGGGACTTACGGCGGCAGATACGCAGTATTTT. The entire variable domain, with the rest obtained from reference TRBV5-1 and TRBJ2-3, is as follows: KAGVTQTPRYLIKTRGQQVTLSCSPISGHRSVSWYQQTPGQGLQFLFEYFSETQRNKGNFPGRFSGRQFSNSRSEMNVSTLELGDSALYLCASSLGLTAADTQYFGPGTRLTVL.

This clonotype has more than one count but fewer than ten. The V and J genes are TRBV9 and TRBJ2-1, with 9 positions matching TRBD2. The CDR3 length is 14 residues. The J segment lost 10 bases and the V segment lost 0 bases, leaving 5 bases of the junction unmatched. CDR1 is SGDLS and CDR2 is YYNGEE in the germline V gene. The CDR3 DNA reads TGTGCCAGCAGCGTAGACGCGGGGGGGCCGGAGCAGTTCTTC. Its protein product is CASSVDAGGPEQFF. The entire variable domain, with the rest obtained from reference TRBV9 and TRBJ2-1, is as follows: DSGVTQTPKHLITATGQRVTLRCSPRSGDLSVYWYQQSLDQGLQFLIQYYNGEERAKGNILERFSAQQFPDLHSELNLSSLELGDSALYFCASSVDAGGPEQFFGPGTRLTVL.

V usage is TRBV5-1 and J usage is TRBJ1-2, with D hard to call. The CDR3 extends over 15 amino acids. Trimming removed 0 bases from V and 7 bases from J, with 16 bases in between. Germline CDR1 and CDR2: SGHRS and YFSETQ. The CDR3 DNA reads TGCGCCAGCAGCTTGGACCGGATAGAAATGGGTGGCTACACCTTC. This encodes CASSLDRIEMGGYTF. Supplemented by reference TRBV5-1 and TRBJ1-2, the full variable domain reads KAGVTQTPRYLIKTRGQQVTLSCSPISGHRSVSWYQQTPGQGLQFLFEYFSETQRNKGNFPGRFSGRQFSNSRSEMNVSTLELGDSALYLCASSLDRIEMGGYTFGSGTRLTVV.

In its sample, this clonotype was seen a few times. The chain's CDR3 is CASSVGDRPYEQYF. The CDR3 region has the DNA TGTGCCAGCAGTGTTGGAGACAGGCCCTACGAGCAGTACTTC. The chain is built from TRBV25-1 and TRBJ2-7, with D perhaps TRBD1 (6 bases). Trimming left V 4 bases short and J 2 bases short, with 12 bases between. The CDR3 has 14 residues. Germline loops: CDR1 MGHDK, CDR2 SYGVNS.

The chain is built from TRBV2 and TRBJ2-4, with a tentative D call TRBD2 (7 bases). V lost 8 bases and J 2 bases, leaving 13 bases between the germline ends. Looked up from germline, CDR1 is SNHLY and CDR2 is FYNNEI. CDR3 length: 14 amino acids. The CDR3: CASGGGVTKNIQYF. The CDR3 DNA reads as TGTGCCAGCGGCGGGGGCGTAACCAAAAACATTCAGTACTTC.

This clonotype was counted ten times or more. The J gene is TRBJ2-1, the V gene TRBV12-3 or TRBV12-4; D possibly corresponds to TRBD1 (5 bases). The V gene lost 6 bases and the J gene lost 10 bases, with 13 bases spanning the gap. CDR3 size: 12 residues. The CDR3 sequence is CASSRDSGEQFF. The CDR3 nucleotides are TGTGCCAGCAGCCGTGACAGTGGCGAGCAGTTCTTC.

This chain uses TRBV7-2 with TRBJ2-3, with 9 bases identical to TRBD2. The length of the CDR3 is 15 residues. Germline CDR1 reads SGHTA; CDR2 reads FQGNSA. V shed 2 bases and J 5 bases; nucleotides not matched to a gene: 5. The CDR3 region is CASSLRAGGQDTQYF. The CDR3 DNA is TGTGCCAGCAGCTTACGGGCGGGGGGGCAAGATACGCAGTATTTT.

This clonotype has just a few counts. The V call is TRBV27, the J call TRBJ1-1; 8 nucleotides align to TRBD1. After removal of 3 bases from V and 4 bases from J, the junction contained 13 bases not matched to a gene. The CDR3 sequence is 17 residues long. The germline gives CDR1 MNHEY, CDR2 SMNVEV (reference sequence). The chain's CDR3 is CASSFSPQGAPSTEAFF. CDR3 DNA: TGTGCCAGCAGTTTTAGCCCCCAGGGGGCGCCTAGCACTGAAGCTTTCTTT.

This rearrangement joins TRBV18 to TRBJ2-1, with D perhaps TRBD1 (6 bases). The CDR3 has 17 amino acids. Germline V gives CDR1 KGHSH, CDR2 LQKENI. Deletions cut 1 base from V and 4 bases from J, with 17 bases between. The CDR3 sequence is CASSPHSGRGAYNEQFF. The CDR3 coding sequence is TGTGCCAGCTCACCACATTCGGGCAGGGGCGCTTACAATGAGCAGTTCTTC.

This rearrangement joins TRBV6-1 to TRBJ2-2; a weak D match, TRBD2 (6 bases). V lost 4 bases, J lost 6 bases, and 12 bases lay in between. The CDR3 has 14 amino acids. Germline loops: CDR1 MNHNS, CDR2 SASEGT. The CDR3 region has the DNA TGTGCCAGCAGTGTACTAGCAATGGCCGGGGAGCTGTTTTTT. Translating gives CASSVLAMAGELFF.

This clonotype was observed a handful of times. V usage is TRBV7-9 and J usage is TRBJ2-5; tentative D call: TRBD2 (6 bases). Germline CDR1 is SEHNR and CDR2 is FQNEAQ (reference sequence). Trimming took off 11 bases at V and 2 bases at J, with 9 bases between the two ends. CDR3 length: 11 amino acids. CDR3 DNA sequence: TGTGCCGGGGGGTATCAAGAGACCCAGTACTTC. Amino acid sequence: CAGGYQETQYF.

This clonotype was seen at least ten times. This CDR3 reads CASSLGQGNEQFF. The CDR3 DNA reads as TGTGCCAGCAGTCTGGGACAGGGGAATGAGCAGTTCTTC. This chain connects TRBV28 to TRBJ2-1, with 10 bases fitting TRBD1. From germline, CDR1 is MDHEN and CDR2 SYDVKM. The CDR3 extends over 13 amino acids. Trimming took 5 bases from V and 7 from J; bases not matched to a gene: 2.

The chain links TRBV9 to TRBJ1-2, with D possibly being TRBD1 (6 bases). Germline V gives CDR1 SGDLS, CDR2 YYNGEE. Trimming removed 0 bases at V and 4 bases at J, with 22 bases between. The CDR3 is 18 amino acids. CDR3 region: CASSVDPIPGQGTYGYTF. The DNA of the CDR3 is TGTGCCAGCAGCGTAGATCCTATACCGGGACAAGGGACCTATGGCTACACCTTC.

This chain connects TRBV12-5 to TRBJ2-3; D remains ambiguous. The ends were cut back, 7 bases at V and 2 bases at J, with 16 bases in the middle. The CDR3 runs to 15 residues. Germline CDR1 and CDR2: LGHNT and FRNRAP. The CDR3 DNA follows: TGTGCTAGTGCCACGGCTCTGAGAAACACAGATACGCAGTATTTT. It is translated as CASATALRNTDTQYF.

This clonotype was seen a few times. The J gene is TRBJ2-5, the V gene TRBV3-1; TRBD2 matches 8 bases. After removal of 3 bases from V and 3 bases from J, the junction contained 9 bases not matched to a gene. The CDR3 spans 16 residues. Germline V gene lookup returns CDR1 LGHDT and CDR2 YNNKEL (reference sequence). For the CDR3, the DNA is TGTGCCAGCAGCCACGCAACTAGCGGATGGGAAGAGACCCAGTACTTC. Translation gives CASSHATSGWEETQYF.

The table lists this clonotype with a few counts. The CDR3 DNA is TGTGCCAGCAGCCACAACCCCGGGACTGTCTCAACTAATGAAAAACTGTTTTTT. Its translation: CASSHNPGTVSTNEKLFF. The chain is built from TRBV5-6 and TRBJ1-4, with D possibly TRBD1 on 5 matching bases. Per the germline V gene, CDR1 is SGHDT and CDR2 is YYEEEE. This CDR3 has 18 residues. V lost 4 bases and J 0 bases, leaving 19 bases between the germline ends.